One sample yielded the 14 T cell receptor beta chains listed below, sequenced in a study of T cell responses to AZD1222 COVID-19 vaccine. Profiling relied on immunoSEQ multiplex PCR, and the TCRdb table lists in-frame clones only, not all of them. This sample has just under 100,000 clones; about 88% occur once, and the top ten carry 2.8%. This specimen consisted of peripheral blood, obtained on day 0 of AZD1222 vaccination. These receptors all come from an adult in good health.

The rearrangement joins TRBV10-2 to TRBJ2-3, with D tentatively TRBD1 (5 bases). The V end was cut by 0 bases, the J end by 2 bases, with 9 bases between. Germline V gene lookup returns CDR1 WSHSY and CDR2 SAAADI. This CDR3 has 15 amino acids. CDR3 DNA: TGCGCCAGCAGTGAGTCAAGGACAATCACAGATACGCAGTATTTT. Its translation is CASSESRTITDTQYF.

V usage is TRBV10-3 and J usage is TRBJ1-3; no reliable D call. Germline assignment: CDR1 ENHRY and CDR2 SYGVKD. The CDR3 runs to 13 residues. Trimming took off 8 bases at V and 0 bases at J, with 8 bases between the two ends. The CDR3 reads CAILSVSGNTIYF. The CDR3 DNA reads TGTGCCATCTTATCGGTCTCTGGAAACACCATATATTTT.

The CDR3 protein is CASSESGGNQPQHF. Here the CDR3 DNA reads TGTGCCAGCAGTGAATCCGGGGGTAACCAGCCCCAGCATTTT. The gene calls are TRBV2 and TRBJ1-5, with TRBD1 as a possible D gene (5 bases). This CDR3 comprises 14 residues. The germline gives CDR1 SNHLY, CDR2 FYNNEI. Trimming stripped 2 bases from V and 7 bases from J, with 12 bases between.

The chain is built from TRBV7-8 and TRBJ1-5, with 8 bases lining up with TRBD1. V lost 5 bases to trimming and J lost 2 bases; unmatched junction nucleotides: 5. CDR1 is SGHVS, CDR2 FQNEAQ, per germline. The CDR3 contains 15 residues. The CDR3 DNA sequence: TGTGCCAGCAGCCCTCAGGGGGCCGGCAATCAGCCCCAGCATTTT. Translated, it gives CASSPQGAGNQPQHF. Variable domain in full (rest from reference TRBV7-8 and TRBJ1-5): GAGVSQSPRYKVAKRGQDVALRCDPISGHVSLFWYQQALGQGPEFLTYFQNEAQLDKSGLPSDRFFAERPEGSVSTLKIQRTQQEDSAVYLCASSPQGAGNQPQHFGDGTRLSIL.

This clone was counted once. The CDR3 is CASSEIGDATPLHF. In nucleotides, the CDR3 is TGTGCCAGCAGTGAAATAGGGGACGCAACACCCCTCCACTTT. The chain recombines TRBV25-1 with TRBJ1-6; D might be TRBD1 (5 bases). V was shortened by 2 bases and J by 11 bases, with 13 bases between the two germline ends. The CDR3 has 14 amino acids. The germline V gene encodes CDR1 MGHDK and CDR2 SYGVNS.

The rearrangement uses TRBV7-2 and TRBJ1-1; D gene uncertain. The CDR3 length is 13 residues. V was cut by 3 bases and J by 4 bases, with 9 bases left in between. Germline CDR1 is SGHTA and CDR2 is FQGNSA. The CDR3 loop is CASSFSASTEAFF. As DNA, the CDR3 is TGTGCCAGCAGCTTCAGCGCGTCCACTGAAGCTTTCTTT.

This clone appeared a single time. The chain employs TRBV7-6 and TRBJ1-5; D is possibly TRBD1 (5 bases). The CDR3 runs 15 residues. V lost 4 bases and J lost 8, with 18 bases in between. Per the germline V gene, CDR1 is SGHVS and CDR2 is FNYEAQ. The CDR3 sequence: CASSSGRFGTEPQHF. CDR3 sequence (DNA): TGTGCCAGCAGCTCGGGTCGATTTGGGACCGAGCCCCAGCATTTT.

The chain is built from TRBV3-1 (or the pseudogene TRBV3-2) and TRBJ2-3, with 7 bases matching TRBD2. The CDR3 is 15 residues long. Per the germline V gene, CDR1 is LGHDT and CDR2 is YNNKEL (reference sequence). V was clipped by 1 base and J by 8 bases; unmatched bases: 9. In DNA form, the CDR3 reads TGTGCCAGCAGCCAAGGAGTAGCGGGTGGGGTTACGCAGTATTTT. Its translation: CASSQGVAGGVTQYF.

This rearrangement joins TRBV30 to TRBJ2-1, with D tentatively TRBD1 (5 bases). Germline V gene sequence: CDR1 GTSNPN, CDR2 SVGIG (reference sequence). CDR3 size: 13 residues. V was pared by 2 bases and J by 10 bases, with 15 bases between. The CDR3 spells CAWSQGVPSEQFF. As DNA, the CDR3 is TGTGCCTGGAGTCAAGGGGTCCCCTCGGAGCAGTTCTTC.

This clone showed up just a few times. This chain connects TRBV12-3 or TRBV12-4 to TRBJ1-1; D gene unclear. The V end lost 2 bases, the J end lost 4 bases, and 5 bases lay between the germline ends. The CDR3 runs to 12 residues. The CDR3 region has the DNA TGTGCCAGCAGTTTACGACGCACTGAAGCTTTCTTT. This encodes CASSLRRTEAFF.

J is TRBJ1-5 and V is TRBV24-1, with D perhaps matching TRBD1 (6 bases). This CDR3 contains 15 residues. Germline values: CDR1 KGHDR, CDR2 SFDVKD. V gave up 3 bases and J gave up 7 bases, with 15 bases separating them. The CDR3 sequence is CATSDPRGALQPQHF. In DNA, the CDR3 is TGTGCCACCAGTGATCCTCGGGGGGCCCTGCAGCCCCAGCATTTT.

The chain joins TRBV11-2 to TRBJ1-1; D not certain. V lost 0 bases to trimming and J lost 11 bases, with 7 bases between them. Germline lookup yields CDR1 SGHAT and CDR2 FQNNGV. This CDR3 contains 11 residues. For the CDR3, the DNA is TGTGCCAGCAGCTTAGAGCGGGAGGCTTTCTTT. It translates to CASSLEREAFF.

The chain carries TRBV5-8 and TRBJ2-3, with no clear D. Germline V lookup: CDR1 SGHTS, CDR2 YDEGEE. The CDR3 extends over 15 amino acids. V shed 0 bases and J shed 0 bases, with 8 bases lying between them. The CDR3, as DNA: TGTGCCAGCAGCTTGGAGGGTTCTAGCACAGATACGCAGTATTTT. It is translated as CASSLEGSSTDTQYF.

V and J are TRBV6-5 and TRBJ1-5; the match to TRBD1 covers 8 bases. Germline loops: CDR1 MNHEY, CDR2 SVGAGI. This CDR3 has 14 residues. Trimming at V came to 6 bases and at J to 1 base, leaving 2 bases not matched to a gene. As DNA, the CDR3 is TGTGCCAGCAGATGGACAGGGAGCAATCAGCCCCAGCATTTT. Protein sequence: CASRWTGSNQPQHF.